This TCR beta chain was recorded in a study of graft-versus-host responses after intestinal transplantation. Study as a whole: After anti-thymocyte globulin induction, recipients took tacrolimus and steroids for 2 to 3 years.

J lost 6 bases, V lost 1 base, and 6 bases had no gene match. The CDR3 consists of 16 residues. CDR1 and CDR2 from the germline V gene are SGDLS and YYNGEE. Of note for this clone: Antigen specificity is unknown.

Produced via immunoSEQ multiplex PCR; TCRdb's table is partial and in-frame only. The sample gives about 100,000 clones, 91% of which show up once; more than 0.15% is in the top ten. J is TRBJ2-1 and V is TRBV9; TRBD2 matches 11 bases. The source material was unstimulated CD4+ T cells sorted from spleen or lymph node cells, sampled before transplant. This TCR was sampled from a human donor who was the organ donor for an intestinal transplant. CDR3 coding DNA: TGTGCCAGCAGCGTAAATCCGGGACTAGCGGCCAATGAGCAGTTCTTC. Its translation: CASSVNPGLAANEQFF. Using reference TRBV9 and TRBJ2-1 for the parts outside the CDR3, the full variable domain is DSGVTQTPKHLITATGQRVTLRCSPRSGDLSVYWYQQSLDQGLQFLIQYYNGEERAKGNILERFSAQQFPDLHSELNLSSLELGDSALYFCASSVNPGLAANEQFFGPGTRLTVL.